These T cell receptor beta chains were read from a single sample in a study of human T cells and chemical hapten exposure. MiXCR, applied by TCRdb to the RACE reads, yields one record per CDR3 protein. The sample includes under 450,000 distinct CDR3 sequences, more than 4.5% of them seen just once. The sequenced sample was whole blood, obtained in connection with sensitization to the hapten diphenylcyclopropenone (DPC). The origin of the receptors is a woman aged 50 to 60 with alopecia areata. Some clones in this sample may be carry-over from other donors' samples. Each CDR3 is given with its conserved first and last residue. The D gene is left open where the match is weak. Clone sizes are given selectively: once, few, many, or a class where the clone is expanded.

d_call j_call v_call clone_size cdr3_nt cdr3_aa
TRBD1 TRBJ1-2 TRBV29-1 many TGCAGCGTTGCTGACAGGGCCTATGGCTACACCTTC CSVADRAYGYTF
- TRBJ1-1 TRBV7-9 - TGTGCCAGCATCGAGTACGAGATAGCTTTCTTT CASIEYEIAFF
TRBD1 TRBJ2-7 TRBV10-3 many TGTGCCATCAAGGGGGCGCGGGAGCAGTACTTC CAIKGAREQYF
TRBD1 TRBJ2-1 TRBV18 many TGTGCCAGCTCCCGGGGACAGGGGTTTCCCCTCAACAATGAGCAGTTCTTC CASSRGQGFPLNNEQFF
- TRBJ2-4 TRBV28 many TGTGCCAGTGCCAGCAGTTTTACAGTAGCCAAAAACATTCAGTACTTC CASASSFTVAKNIQYF
- TRBJ1-1 TRBV3-1 many TGTGCCAGCAGCCAGCCGACAGGGAACACTGAAGCTTTCTTT CASSQPTGNTEAFF
- TRBJ2-5 TRBV5-1 - TGCGCCAGCAGCTTGGTGGTAGCGCGCATGCAAGAGACCCAGTACTTC CASSLVVARMQETQYF
- TRBJ2-7 TRBV27 many TGTGCCAGCAGTCCAAGAAGAGGGGTCTACGAGCAGTACTTC CASSPRRGVYEQYF
- TRBJ2-5 TRBV5-1 few TGCGCCAGCAGCTTGGAAAATATAGAAGAGACCCAGTACTTC CASSLENIEETQYF
TRBD2 TRBJ2-5 TRBV6-2/TRBV6-3 many TGTGCCAGCAGTTACCAGCGGGGGGTCGAGACCCAGTACTTC CASSYQRGVETQYF
- TRBJ2-5 TRBV6-1 few TGTGCCAGCAGTGAATCCAGGCAAGAGACCCAGTACTTC CASSESRQETQYF
- TRBJ2-3 TRBV20-1 - TGCAGTGCTGCCCTGGCCACTTGGGATACGCAGTATTTT CSAALATWDTQYF
- TRBJ1-1 TRBV11-2 many TGTGCCAGCAGCTTAGGAGACAGGCCGAACACTGAAGCTTTCTTT CASSLGDRPNTEAFF
- TRBJ2-7 TRBV11-2 many TGTGCCAGCAGCTACCAATACCCTGGGCAGCAGTACTTC CASSYQYPGQQYF
TRBD2 TRBJ2-1 TRBV20-1 many TGCAGTGCTGAATCCTCCGGGACTACGTCCTACAATGAGCAGTTCTTC CSAESSGTTSYNEQFF
- TRBJ1-5 TRBV5-1 - TGCGCCAGCAGCTTGTTCCCAGGACCTCAGCCCCAGCATTTT CASSLFPGPQPQHF
- TRBJ2-3 TRBV3-1 few TGTGCCAGCAGCTCCGGGATGAGAGACCAGGATACGCAGTATTTT CASSSGMRDQDTQYF
- TRBJ2-5 TRBV5-1 few TGCGCCAGCAGCTTGGTTTTGGACACGATGTACCAAGAGACCCAGTACTTC CASSLVLDTMYQETQYF
- TRBJ1-5 TRBV9 few TGTGCCAGCAGCGTAGGAGGGGATAGCAATCAGCCCCAGCATTTT CASSVGGDSNQPQHF
- TRBJ1-6 TRBV4-3 few TGCGCCAGCAGCCAAGAAGAGCTGAATTCACCCCTCCACTTT CASSQEELNSPLHF
- TRBJ2-1 TRBV7-9 few TGTGCCAGCAGCACTAACAATGAGCAGTTCTTC CASSTNNEQFF
TRBD2 TRBJ2-7 TRBV6-2/TRBV6-3 - TGTGCCAGCAGTCCGCGGACTAGCGTATACGAGCAGTACTTC CASSPRTSVYEQYF
- TRBJ1-5 TRBV6-2/TRBV6-3 few TGTGCCAGCAGTTACTTGACAGGAGGCAATCAGCCCCAGCATTTT CASSYLTGGNQPQHF
- TRBJ2-7 TRBV20-1 - TGCAGTGCTAGAGATAGACTGGGTTACTACGAGCAGTACTTC CSARDRLGYYEQYF
TRBD1 TRBJ2-1 TRBV10-3 many TGTGCCATCAGCCAGGGGGAAAGGCAAGATGAGCAGTTCTTC CAISQGERQDEQFF
- TRBJ1-1 TRBV28 - TGTGCCAGCAGTCCCCTCGAAGAATTCCTAAGCGGTGAAGCTTTCTTT CASSPLEEFLSGEAFF
TRBD2 TRBJ2-7 TRBV5-1 - TGCGCCAGCAGTTCCTGGGAGGGCCCGTACTACGAGCAGTACTTC CASSSWEGPYYEQYF
TRBD1 TRBJ1-5 TRBV7-9 few TGTGCCAGCAGCTTAGCGAGGGGGCCCAATCAGCCCCAGCATTTT CASSLARGPNQPQHF
TRBD1 TRBJ2-5 TRBV12-3/TRBV12-4 many TGTGCCAGCAGTTCCCCATGGGGGACAGGGATAAAGACCCAGTACTTC CASSSPWGTGIKTQYF